These T cell receptor beta chains were read from a single sample in a study of blood T cells in healthy people across ages. TCRdb independently ran MiXCR on the 5' RACE reads; one entry per CDR3 protein. This sample yields about 1.5 million distinct CDR3 sequences, of which roughly 45% are seen a single time; 7.9% belongs to the top ten. Sequencing input: blood. All receptors derive from a woman between 18 and 29 years old in good health. CDR3s include the opening cysteine and the closing phenylalanine or tryptophan. D genes are given only for firm matches. Some rows mark clone size as missing; the rest say once, few, many or name a class of expanded clone.

v_gene	abundance	d_gene	j_gene	CDR3nt	CDR3aa
TRBV12-3/TRBV12-4	few	TRBD1	TRBJ1-2	TGTGCCAGCAGCCTGAGTCTACAGGGGGCTGTCGATGGCTACACCTTC	CASSLSLQGAVDGYTF
TRBV29-1	-	-	TRBJ1-1	TGCAGCGTTGGAGGGGAGAGGATGAACACTGAAGCTTTCTTT	CSVGGERMNTEAFF
TRBV12-3/TRBV12-4	few	TRBD1	TRBJ1-2	TGTGCCAGCAGTCTCGACAGGGTAGGAGTGGATGGCTACACCTTC	CASSLDRVGVDGYTF
TRBV25-1	few	-	TRBJ1-6	TGTGCCAGCGGACCAGTTTCACCCCTCCACTTT	CASGPVSPLHF
TRBV6-5	few	-	TRBJ2-7	TGTGCCAGCAGTTATAAAGGGGCCCCCTACGAGCAGTACTTC	CASSYKGAPYEQYF
TRBV21-1	-	-	TRBJ1-4	TGTGCCAGCAGCCCGGGACAGGGAGCAGATGGTGAAAAACTGTTTTTT	CASSPGQGADGEKLFF
TRBV21-1	-	-	TRBJ2-7	TGTGCCAGCAAGACAGGGGGCTTATACGAGCAGTACTTC	CASKTGGLYEQYF
TRBV15	-	TRBD2	TRBJ2-7	TGTGCCACCAGCAGAGAGGGAGGGCCCCAAGCCGAGCAGTACTTC	CATSREGGPQAEQYF
TRBV27	-	-	TRBJ2-3	TGTGCCAGCAGTTTTTGGTCGGCAGATACGCAGTATTTT	CASSFWSADTQYF
TRBV3-1	-	TRBD2	TRBJ2-4	TGTGCCAGCAGCCCCCTGAATGGTCTAGCGGGAACTATTCAGTACTTC	CASSPLNGLAGTIQYF
TRBV9	few	-	TRBJ2-3	TGTGCCAGCAGCTCGATGGGCGCCACAGATACGCAGTATTTT	CASSSMGATDTQYF
TRBV18	once	-	TRBJ2-5	TGTGCCAGATCACCAGAAGAGACCCAGTACTTC	CARSPEETQYF
TRBV5-6	few	-	TRBJ2-3	TGTGCCAGCAGCTCACCCTATGACACAGATACGCAGTATTTT	CASSSPYDTDTQYF
TRBV25-1	-	-	TRBJ1-1	TGTGCCAGCAGTGAATCCCTCGGAGGGGACCTGAACACTGAAGCTTTCTTT	CASSESLGGDLNTEAFF
TRBV15	-	-	TRBJ2-3	TGTGCCACCAGCAGACATTCCGGGTCCATCACAGATACGCAGTATTTT	CATSRHSGSITDTQYF
TRBV25-1	-	-	TRBJ1-1	TGTGCCAGCAGTGAATCCCGGACCGGGAACACTGAAGCTTTCTTT	CASSESRTGNTEAFF
TRBV7-9	-	-	TRBJ1-2	TGTGCCAGCAGCCGGAGGGGTGGCCACACCTTC	CASSRRGGHTF
TRBV5-5	few	-	TRBJ2-1	TGTGCCAGCAGCGAATACTATGAGCAGTTCTTC	CASSEYYEQFF